The rows below give T cell receptor beta chains drawn from one sample of a study of T cell responses to AZD1222 COVID-19 vaccine. Generated by immunoSEQ multiplex PCR, the TCRdb table keeps only in-frame clones and is missing some. The data contain about 120,000 clones, less than 90% of them singletons. This material consisted of peripheral blood, taken on day 0 of AZD1222 vaccination. Receptors originate from an adult in good health. The CDR3 runs from the conserved cysteine through the conserved F or W. The D gene is left open where the match is weak. Not every row has a clone size; where given, it reads once, few, many or a size class.

D gene	clone size	J gene	V gene	CDR3 protein	CDR3 DNA
TRBD2	-	TRBJ2-6	TRBV15	CATSHGGDDSGANVLTF	TGTGCCACCAGCCATGGGGGGGATGACTCTGGGGCCAACGTCCTGACTTTC
-	once	TRBJ2-7	TRBV5-1	CASSLEGAEQYF	TGCGCCAGCAGCTTGGAAGGGGCAGAGCAGTACTTC
TRBD2	-	TRBJ2-7	TRBV13	CASSLGPLAVPYEQYF	TGTGCCAGCAGCTTAGGGCCCCTAGCGGTCCCCTACGAGCAGTACTTC
-	once	TRBJ1-4	TRBV18	CASSPRTITTNEKLFF	TGTGCCAGCTCACCAAGAACCATAACAACTAATGAAAAACTGTTTTTT
-	-	TRBJ1-1	TRBV7-2	CASSLGPSLAVEAFF	TGTGCCAGCAGCTTAGGACCCTCTCTGGCGGTTGAAGCTTTCTTT
-	-	TRBJ1-2	TRBV3-1/TRBV3-2	CASSQVNYGYTF	TGTGCCAGCAGCCAAGTTAACTATGGCTACACCTTC
TRBD1	-	TRBJ2-1	TRBV6-6	CASRDGQGAGYEQFF	TGTGCCAGCAGGGATGGACAGGGGGCTGGGTATGAGCAGTTCTTC
-	once	TRBJ2-7	TRBV7-6	CASSPRLGSGDRHYEQYF	TGTGCCAGCAGCCCCAGGCTTGGGTCAGGGGATCGACACTACGAGCAGTACTTC
-	-	TRBJ2-2	TRBV18	CASSPLTGELFF	TGTGCCAGCTCACCATTGACCGGGGAGCTGTTTTTT
-	-	TRBJ1-1	TRBV9	CASGRRRDTEAFF	TGTGCCAGCGGAAGGCGGCGAGACACTGAAGCTTTCTTT
-	once	TRBJ1-6	TRBV5-8	CASSVAQLIHF	TGTGCCAGCAGCGTCGCACAGTTGATCCACTTT
-	-	TRBJ1-4	TRBV12-3/TRBV12-4	CASSRSTEKLFF	TGTGCCAGCAGTCGGAGTACTGAAAAACTGTTTTTT
TRBD2	-	TRBJ2-5	TRBV6-1	CASSEGNSGQETQYF	TGTGCCAGCAGTGAAGGGAATAGCGGGCAAGAGACCCAGTACTTC
TRBD1	-	TRBJ1-3	TRBV12-5	CASGLVLGQGFGNTIYF	TGTGCTAGTGGTTTGGTATTAGGACAGGGGTTTGGAAACACCATATATTTT
-	many	TRBJ2-5	TRBV2	CASSYSEETQYF	TGTGCCAGCAGTTATAGCGAAGAGACCCAGTACTTC
TRBD1	few	TRBJ1-2	TRBV6-5	CATIGQANYGYTF	TGTGCCACCATCGGACAGGCCAACTATGGCTACACCTTC
TRBD1	-	TRBJ2-2	TRBV2	CASTKLTGDTGELFF	TGTGCCAGCACTAAACTTACAGGGGACACCGGGGAGCTGTTTTTT
-	-	TRBJ2-7	TRBV18	CASSPTVDFYEQYF	TGTGCCAGCTCACCGACCGTGGACTTCTACGAGCAGTACTTC
TRBD2	-	TRBJ2-1	TRBV5-6	CASSLAMGGSGNEQFF	TGTGCCAGCAGCTTGGCCATGGGCGGGAGTGGCAATGAGCAGTTCTTC
TRBD2	-	TRBJ2-3	TRBV13	CASSPGGLTDTQYF	TGTGCCAGCAGCCCGGGGGGGCTCACAGATACGCAGTATTTT
TRBD1	few	TRBJ2-2	TRBV2	CASSVARGRTGELFF	TGTGCCAGCAGTGTCGCCAGGGGGCGGACCGGGGAGCTGTTTTTT
TRBD2	-	TRBJ2-7	TRBV6-2/TRBV6-3	CASSYLAGDSSYEQYF	TGTGCCAGCAGTTACCTAGCGGGAGACAGCTCCTACGAGCAGTACTTC
TRBD2	-	TRBJ2-5	TRBV3-1/TRBV3-2	CASDSSGGKETQYF	TGTGCCAGTGACTCTAGCGGGGGAAAAGAGACCCAGTACTTC
-	-	TRBJ1-6	TRBV4-1	CASSQDSGYDVYSPLHF	TGCGCCAGCAGCCAAGATTCCGGGTACGACGTCTATTCACCCCTCCACTTT
-	-	TRBJ2-1	TRBV19	CASSIAWATDEQFF	TGTGCCAGTAGTATAGCATGGGCTACCGATGAGCAGTTCTTC
-	-	TRBJ1-1	TRBV7-2	CASSPFPGPRTEAFF	TGTGCCAGCAGCCCTTTCCCAGGGCCGCGCACTGAAGCTTTCTTT
TRBD1	-	TRBJ1-2	TRBV7-3	CASSLGSGGNYGYTF	TGTGCCAGCAGCTTAGGGTCAGGGGGGAACTATGGCTACACCTTC
TRBD1	-	TRBJ1-2	TRBV30	CAWDTGGNYGYTF	TGTGCCTGGGATACAGGGGGCAACTATGGCTACACCTTC
-	-	TRBJ1-5	TRBV19	CASSSRRQNQPQHF	TGTGCCAGTAGTTCCCGACGACAAAATCAGCCCCAGCATTTT
TRBD1	-	TRBJ1-5	TRBV28	CASKPGQNFNQPQHF	TGTGCCAGTAAACCGGGACAGAACTTTAATCAGCCCCAGCATTTT
TRBD2	-	TRBJ2-5	TRBV5-1	CASSLLAGGPRGETQYF	TGCGCCAGCAGCTTACTAGCGGGGGGCCCTCGGGGAGAGACCCAGTACTTC
-	-	TRBJ2-1	TRBV6-2/TRBV6-3	CASSFPPGRGYNEQFF	TGTGCCAGCAGTTTCCCCCCAGGGCGGGGCTACAATGAGCAGTTCTTC
-	-	TRBJ1-1	TRBV27	CASSRPPPYRGDTEAFF	TGTGCCAGCAGCCGACCTCCCCCCTACAGAGGCGACACTGAAGCTTTCTTT
-	once	TRBJ2-5	TRBV7-2	CASSYQTGLGETQYF	TGTGCCAGCAGCTACCAGACAGGCCTAGGGGAGACCCAGTACTTC